Reported below is one T cell receptor (beta chain). Libraries were prepared by immunoSEQ multiplex PCR; TCRdb keeps only in-frame clonotypes and omits some of them. The sample yields fewer than 1.4 million clones, approximately 78% seen once. Into CD45RA+ naive and CD45RA-negative memory subsets, the CD4+ cells were split. This entry is derived from a study of shared clonotypes between healthy human individuals. For the study at large: The plates for each donor numbered three CD4 naive, three CD4 memory, two CD8 naive and one CD8 memory.

CDR3 length equals 15 residues. Trimming at V came to 2 bases and at J to 6 bases, leaving 12 bases not matched to a gene. Per the germline V gene, CDR1 is SQVTM and CDR2 is ANQGSEA. The chain combines TRBV29-1 with TRBJ2-7; 8 bases are shared with TRBD1. The receptor was isolated from a man aged 18 to 29 in good health. Some clones in this sample may be carry-over from other donors' samples. The sequenced material came from memory CD4+ T cells from PBMCs. Sample subset: CD45RA-negative fraction. The CDR3 DNA reads TGCAGCGTTGAACGTCAGGGGGCGTCTACGTTCGAGCAGTACTTC. As protein: CSVERQGASTFEQYF.